The 22 T cell receptor beta chains below were found in one sample sequenced in a study of PD-1 blockade in classical Hodgkin lymphoma. The protocol was immunoSEQ multiplex PCR, while the TCRdb copy is restricted to in-frame clones and leaves out a portion. Here the sample spans about 110,000 clones, 89% being singletons. No patient escaped relapse after autologous stem cell transplantation, and brentuximab vedotin exposure varied. This specimen consisted of peripheral blood mononuclear cells (PBMCs), obtained before the second cycle of nivolumab. Receptor source: a human donor with classical Hodgkin lymphoma.

V gene TRBV30 combines with J gene TRBJ1-1; possible D gene TRBD1, 6 bases. The CDR3 has 16 amino acids. Germline CDR1 and CDR2: GTSNPN and SVGIG (reference sequence). V was cut by 1 base and J by 1 base, with 16 bases left in between. The CDR3 coding sequence is TGTGCCTGGAGTGACAACTACAGGGTCTGGAACACTGAAGCTTTCTTT. Amino acids: CAWSDNYRVWNTEAFF.

This CDR3 reads CASRRTQYEQYF. In DNA form, the CDR3 reads TGTGCCAGCAGGAGGACCCAATACGAGCAGTACTTC. The J gene is TRBJ2-7, the V gene TRBV27, with unresolved D. With 6 bases removed from V and 4 bases from J, the gap between germline ends came to 10 bases. CDR1 is MNHEY and CDR2 is SMNVEV in the germline V gene (reference sequence). The CDR3 loop spans 12 amino acids.

This clone appeared a single time. The CDR3: CASSPDRPPYEQYF. Here the CDR3 DNA reads TGTGCCAGCAGTCCCGACAGGCCACCCTACGAGCAGTACTTC. The chain has TRBV2 and TRBJ2-7, with D possibly being TRBD1 (6 bases). The V gene lost 5 bases and the J gene lost 2 bases, with 13 bases spanning the gap. From germline, CDR1 is SNHLY and CDR2 FYNNEI. CDR3 size: 14 residues.

This chain uses TRBV19 with TRBJ2-6, with D unresolved. Per the germline V gene, CDR1 is LNHDA and CDR2 is SQIVND (reference sequence). The ends were cut back, 3 bases at V and 2 bases at J, with 8 bases in the middle. The CDR3 loop spans 15 amino acids. The CDR3 DNA sequence: TGTGCCAGTAGTATGTGGCCCCCTGGGGCCAACGTCCTGACTTTC. It specifies CASSMWPPGANVLTF.

V and J are TRBV4-2 and TRBJ1-4, with D possibly being TRBD1 (5 bases). Germline CDR1 and CDR2: LGHNA and YNFKEQ. CDR3 length equals 16 residues. V was cut by 3 bases and J by 7 bases, with 18 bases left in between. In DNA, the CDR3 is TGTGCCAGCAGCCAGGCTAAAGGGACCGGGGGTGAAAAACTGTTTTTT. Translated, it gives CASSQAKGTGGEKLFF.

As concerns this clone: This sample also contains other DNA sequences that code for the same CDR3. The gene calls are TRBV29-1 and TRBJ1-1; 7 bases match TRBD1. CDR3 length equals 12 residues. Germline V gene lookup returns CDR1 SQVTM and CDR2 ANQGSEA. The V and J ends lost 4 bases and 5 bases, in that order; junction bases with no gene match: 4. This CDR3 is CSVGQGGTEAFF. For the CDR3, the DNA is TGCAGCGTTGGACAGGGTGGGACTGAAGCTTTCTTT.

This clone was recorded only once. The rearrangement uses TRBV7-2 and TRBJ2-1, with D unclear. Germline values: CDR1 SGHTA, CDR2 FQGNSA. The CDR3 contains 14 residues. V lost 3 bases and J 5 bases, leaving 11 bases between the germline ends. The CDR3 sequence: CASSFLGTNNEQFF. The CDR3 DNA sequence: TGTGCCAGCAGCTTCCTCGGCACCAACAATGAGCAGTTCTTC.

The sample holds one count of this clone. This chain uses TRBV7-7 with TRBJ2-2; TRBD1 matches at 7 bases. Germline CDR1 is SSHAT and CDR2 is FNYEAQ (reference sequence). Losses at the gene ends were 1 base for V and 6 bases for J; bases not matched to a gene: 5. The CDR3 loop spans 15 amino acids. The CDR3 loop reads CASSLGRGQAGELFF. Written as DNA, the CDR3 is TGTGCCAGCAGCTTAGGCCGTGGACAGGCCGGGGAGCTGTTTTTT.

The chain has TRBV5-4 and TRBJ2-2, with TRBD2 matching over 8 bases. This CDR3 comprises 15 residues. V gave up 4 bases and J gave up 2 bases; unmatched junction bases: 4. Germline V gene data show CDR1 as SGHNT and CDR2 as YYREEE (reference sequence). CDR3 sequence (DNA): TGTGCCAGCAGCCCGGGAGGGCCAAACACCGGGGAGCTGTTTTTT. It yields the protein CASSPGGPNTGELFF.

This chain uses TRBV15 with TRBJ1-3; tentative D call: TRBD1 (6 bases). The V end was cut by 5 bases, the J end by 0 bases, with 14 bases between. CDR3 length equals 16 residues. CDR1 is LNHNV, CDR2 YYDKDF, per germline (reference sequence). CDR3: CATSAHREFSGNTIYF. In DNA form, the CDR3 reads TGTGCCACCAGCGCACACAGGGAGTTCTCTGGAAACACCATATATTTT.

The chain joins TRBV4-1 to TRBJ2-5; 14 bases match TRBD2. The V gene end was trimmed by 0 bases and the J gene end by 4 bases; junction bases not matched to a gene: 4. Germline values: CDR1 MGHRA, CDR2 YSYEKL. This CDR3 is 17 amino acids long. CDR3 protein: CASSQDRGLAGGETQYF. The CDR3 bases are TGCGCCAGCAGCCAAGATCGAGGACTAGCGGGAGGAGAGACCCAGTACTTC.

This clone was seen just once. This sequence joins TRBV28 and TRBJ2-7; TRBD1 is a possible D gene (6 bases). Germline lookup yields CDR1 MDHEN and CDR2 SYDVKM. CDR3 size: 14 residues. The germline V and J ends were trimmed by 7 bases and 0 bases, with 13 bases remaining between them. The CDR3 DNA reads as TGTGCCAGCATTGGACAGCTCAGCTCCTACGAGCAGTACTTC. It codes for CASIGQLSSYEQYF.

This chain links TRBV7-9 with TRBJ1-2; no clear D gene. Per germline, CDR1 SEHNR and CDR2 FQNEAQ (reference sequence). The CDR3 covers 15 residues. Trimming stripped 6 bases from V and 5 bases from J, with 19 bases between. For the CDR3, the DNA is TGTGCCAGCAGATCTACTCCCGATAGAGGGTATGGCTACACCTTC. Translation gives CASRSTPDRGYGYTF.

The sample holds a few counts of this clone. The sample carries other DNA sequences with the same CDR3. This chain links TRBV30 with TRBJ1-5; possibly TRBD1 for D (6 bases). The CDR3 has 12 amino acids. V dropped 2 bases and J dropped 4 bases, with 6 bases sitting between them. Germline V gives CDR1 GTSNPN, CDR2 SVGIG (reference sequence). CDR3 in amino acids: CAWSRGNQPQHF. The CDR3 nucleotides are TGTGCCTGGAGTAGGGGGAATCAGCCCCAGCATTTT.

The V call is TRBV5-4, the J call TRBJ2-5; D possibly corresponds to TRBD1 (5 bases). CDR3 size: 15 residues. Trimming took 4 bases from V and 2 from J, leaving 15 bases between them. Germline CDR1 and CDR2: SGHNT and YYREEE (reference sequence). The CDR3, as DNA: TGTGCCAGCAGCCTCTTCCGGGCAGGGCAAGAGACCCAGTACTTC. Encoded protein: CASSLFRAGQETQYF.

The genes are TRBV11-2 and TRBJ1-1; D call uncertain. This CDR3 has 14 residues. V was trimmed by 2 bases and J by 0 bases, leaving 7 bases between them. CDR1 and CDR2 (germline): SGHAT, FQNNGV. The CDR3 here is CASSLFRVNTEAFF. The CDR3 coding sequence is TGTGCCAGCAGCTTATTTCGAGTGAACACTGAAGCTTTCTTT.

The J gene is TRBJ2-7, the V gene TRBV30; TRBD1 matches 7 bases. CDR1 and CDR2 from the germline V gene are GTSNPN and SVGIG (reference sequence). Unmatched junction bases numbered 4, after V lost 5 bases and J lost 0 bases. The CDR3 contains 13 residues. DNA of the CDR3: TGTGCCTGGGAAACAGGGGCCTCCTACGAGCAGTACTTC. It specifies CAWETGASYEQYF.

The chain links TRBV27 to TRBJ1-2, with D perhaps matching TRBD1 (5 bases). The ends were cut back, 10 bases at V and 8 bases at J, with 26 bases in the middle. The length of the CDR3 is 15 residues. CDR1 MNHEY and CDR2 SMNVEV come from the germline V gene (reference sequence). The CDR3 DNA reads as TGTGCCACCCGATGGGGGGGTGGTAGAACTGGCGGCTACACCTTC. Residues: CATRWGGGRTGGYTF.

This clone occurred a few times. The V and J genes are TRBV18 and TRBJ2-7; 7 bases match TRBD2. Germline assignment: CDR1 KGHSH and CDR2 LQKENI. Trimming took 5 bases from V and 2 from J; bases not matched to a gene: 3. CDR3 length: 13 amino acids. This CDR3 is CASSASGTYEQYF. The DNA of the CDR3 is TGTGCCAGCTCAGCTAGCGGTACCTACGAGCAGTACTTC.

The gene calls are TRBV28 and TRBJ1-1, with D uncertain. Germline CDR1 is MDHEN and CDR2 is SYDVKM. The CDR3 is 16 amino acids. V was clipped by 1 base and J by 2 bases, with 14 bases between them. The CDR3 DNA is TGTGCCAGCAGTTTATTCCGGGAAAGGAGAAACACTGAAGCTTTCTTT. Translation gives CASSLFRERRNTEAFF.

V is TRBV19 and J is TRBJ2-5; 13 bases map to TRBD2. Trimming removed 4 bases from V and 4 bases from J; junction bases left unmatched: 6. This CDR3 spans 16 amino acids. Germline values: CDR1 LNHDA, CDR2 SQIVND (reference sequence). CDR3 region: CASSTGLAGERETQYF. As DNA, the CDR3 is TGTGCCAGTAGTACAGGACTAGCGGGAGAGAGAGAGACCCAGTACTTC.

The chain recombines TRBV27 with TRBJ2-2, with TRBD1 matching 9 bases. This CDR3 spans 16 amino acids. Germline V gene sequence: CDR1 MNHEY, CDR2 SMNVEV (reference sequence). Trimming at V came to 5 bases and at J to 4 bases, leaving 8 bases not matched to a gene. CDR3 coding DNA: TGTGCCAGCAGTCCTCGGACAGGGGCTAGCACCGGGGAGCTGTTTTTT. Its protein is CASSPRTGASTGELFF.